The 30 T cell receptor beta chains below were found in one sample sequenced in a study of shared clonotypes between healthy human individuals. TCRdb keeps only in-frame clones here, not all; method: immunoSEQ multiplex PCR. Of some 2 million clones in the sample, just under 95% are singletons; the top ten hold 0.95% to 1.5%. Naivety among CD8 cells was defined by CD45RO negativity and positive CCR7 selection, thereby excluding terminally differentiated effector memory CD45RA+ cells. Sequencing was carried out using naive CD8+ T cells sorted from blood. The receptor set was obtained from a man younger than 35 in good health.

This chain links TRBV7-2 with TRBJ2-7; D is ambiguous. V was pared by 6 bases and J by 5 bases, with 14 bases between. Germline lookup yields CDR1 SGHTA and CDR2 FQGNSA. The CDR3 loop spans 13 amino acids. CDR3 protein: CASSQISSHEQYF. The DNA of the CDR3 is TGTGCCAGCAGTCAAATTAGCAGCCACGAGCAGTACTTC.

CDR3 amino acids: CASSQGAGGDQPQHF. CDR3 DNA: TGCGCCAGCAGCCAAGGGGCAGGGGGGGATCAGCCCCAGCATTTT. The V gene is TRBV4-1, the J gene TRBJ1-5, with 7 nucleotides matching TRBD1. The CDR3 covers 15 residues. Looked up from germline, CDR1 is MGHRA and CDR2 is YSYEKL. V lost 1 base, J lost 5 bases, and 5 bases stayed unmatched.

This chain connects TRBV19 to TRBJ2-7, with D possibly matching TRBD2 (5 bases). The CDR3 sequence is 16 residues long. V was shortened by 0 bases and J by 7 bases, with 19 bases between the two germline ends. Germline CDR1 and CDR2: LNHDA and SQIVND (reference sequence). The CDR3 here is CASSIDLEVIVREQYF. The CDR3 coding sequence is TGTGCCAGTAGTATAGATCTGGAGGTCATCGTTCGGGAGCAGTACTTC.

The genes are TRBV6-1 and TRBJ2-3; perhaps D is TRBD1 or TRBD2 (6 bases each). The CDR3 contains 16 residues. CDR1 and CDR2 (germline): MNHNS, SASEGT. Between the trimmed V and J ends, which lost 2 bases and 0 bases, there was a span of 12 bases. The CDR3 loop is CASSEPGALSTDTQYF. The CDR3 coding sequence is TGTGCCAGCAGTGAACCGGGGGCACTTAGCACAGATACGCAGTATTTT.

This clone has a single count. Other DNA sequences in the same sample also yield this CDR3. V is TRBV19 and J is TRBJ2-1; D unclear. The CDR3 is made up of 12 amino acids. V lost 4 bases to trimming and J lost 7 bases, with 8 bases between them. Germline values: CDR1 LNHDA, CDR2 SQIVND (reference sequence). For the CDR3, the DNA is TGTGCCAGTAGTACCTTAGGGAATGAGCAGTTCTTC. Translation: CASSTLGNEQFF.

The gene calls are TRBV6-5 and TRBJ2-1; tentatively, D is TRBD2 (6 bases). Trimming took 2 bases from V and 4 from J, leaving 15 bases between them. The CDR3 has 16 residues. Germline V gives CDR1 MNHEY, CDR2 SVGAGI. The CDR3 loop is CASSYTGDGVYNEQFF. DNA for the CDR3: TGTGCCAGCAGTTACACGGGGGACGGGGTTTACAATGAGCAGTTCTTC.

The CDR3 here is CAGQGEAMEQYF. The DNA for the CDR3 is TGCGCCGGACAGGGGGAGGCGATGGAGCAGTACTTC. The chain is built from TRBV29-1 and TRBJ2-7; 10 positions agree with TRBD1. Germline V gives CDR1 SQVTM, CDR2 ANQGSEA. The CDR3 has 12 residues.

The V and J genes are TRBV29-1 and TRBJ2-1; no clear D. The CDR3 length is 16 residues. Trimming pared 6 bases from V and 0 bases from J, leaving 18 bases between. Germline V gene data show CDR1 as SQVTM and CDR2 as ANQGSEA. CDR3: CSVASWVLSSYNEQFF. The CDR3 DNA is TGCAGCGTCGCCTCCTGGGTGCTTAGCTCCTACAATGAGCAGTTCTTC.

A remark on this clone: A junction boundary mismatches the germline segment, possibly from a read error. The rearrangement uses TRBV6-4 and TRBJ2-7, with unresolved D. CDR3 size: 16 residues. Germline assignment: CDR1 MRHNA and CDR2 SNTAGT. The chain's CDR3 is CASSDLFRAVSYEQYF. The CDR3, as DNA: TGTGCCAGCAGCGACTTATTCCGGGCGGTCTCCTACGAGCAGTACTTC.

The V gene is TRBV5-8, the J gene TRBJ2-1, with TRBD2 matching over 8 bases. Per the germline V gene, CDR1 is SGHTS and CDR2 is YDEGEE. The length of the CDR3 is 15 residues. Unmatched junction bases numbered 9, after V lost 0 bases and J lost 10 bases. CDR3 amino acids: CASSLEIAGPTEQFF. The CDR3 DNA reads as TGTGCCAGCAGCTTGGAAATAGCGGGACCCACGGAGCAGTTCTTC.

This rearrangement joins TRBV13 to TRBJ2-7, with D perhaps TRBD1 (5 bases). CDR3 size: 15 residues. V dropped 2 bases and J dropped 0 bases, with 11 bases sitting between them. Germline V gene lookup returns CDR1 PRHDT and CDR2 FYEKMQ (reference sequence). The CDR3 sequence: CASSLSDRASYEQYF. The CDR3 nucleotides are TGTGCCAGCAGCTTATCAGACAGAGCCTCCTACGAGCAGTACTTC.

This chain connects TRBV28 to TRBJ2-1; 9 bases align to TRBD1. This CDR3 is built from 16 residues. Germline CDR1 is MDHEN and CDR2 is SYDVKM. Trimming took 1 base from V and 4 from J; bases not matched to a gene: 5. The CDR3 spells CASSLLGQGSYNEQFF. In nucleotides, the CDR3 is TGTGCCAGCAGTTTATTGGGACAGGGTAGTTACAATGAGCAGTTCTTC.

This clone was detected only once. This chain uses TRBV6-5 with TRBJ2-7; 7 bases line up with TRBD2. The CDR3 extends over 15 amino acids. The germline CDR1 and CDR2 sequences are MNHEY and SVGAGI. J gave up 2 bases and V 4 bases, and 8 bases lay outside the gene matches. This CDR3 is CASSFGLGEAYEQYF. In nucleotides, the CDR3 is TGTGCCAGCAGTTTCGGACTAGGGGAGGCCTACGAGCAGTACTTC.

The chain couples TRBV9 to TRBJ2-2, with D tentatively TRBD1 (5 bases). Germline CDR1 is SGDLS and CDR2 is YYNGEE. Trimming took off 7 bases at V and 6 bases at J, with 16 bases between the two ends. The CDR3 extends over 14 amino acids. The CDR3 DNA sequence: TGTGCCAGCGGACATCCCGATCAGCCCGGGGAGCTGTTTTTT. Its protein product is CASGHPDQPGELFF.

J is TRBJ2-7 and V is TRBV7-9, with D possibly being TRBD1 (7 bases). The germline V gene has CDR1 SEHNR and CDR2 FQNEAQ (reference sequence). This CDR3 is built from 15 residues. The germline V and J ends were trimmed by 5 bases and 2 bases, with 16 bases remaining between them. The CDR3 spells CASSLYQGGPYEQYF. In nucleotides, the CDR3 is TGTGCCAGCAGCCTGTACCAGGGGGGTCCCTACGAGCAGTACTTC.

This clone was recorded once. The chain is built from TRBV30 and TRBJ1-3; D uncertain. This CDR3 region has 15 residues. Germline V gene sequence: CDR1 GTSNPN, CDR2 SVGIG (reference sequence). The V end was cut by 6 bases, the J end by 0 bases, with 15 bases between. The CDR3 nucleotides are TGTGCCTGTTCTTATAGACATATCTCTGGAAACACCATATATTTT. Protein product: CACSYRHISGNTIYF.

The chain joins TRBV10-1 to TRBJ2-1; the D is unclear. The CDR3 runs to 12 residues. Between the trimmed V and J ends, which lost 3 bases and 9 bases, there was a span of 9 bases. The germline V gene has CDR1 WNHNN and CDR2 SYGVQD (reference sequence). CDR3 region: CASSEGRSEQFF. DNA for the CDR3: TGCGCCAGCAGTGAAGGCCGTAGTGAGCAGTTCTTC.

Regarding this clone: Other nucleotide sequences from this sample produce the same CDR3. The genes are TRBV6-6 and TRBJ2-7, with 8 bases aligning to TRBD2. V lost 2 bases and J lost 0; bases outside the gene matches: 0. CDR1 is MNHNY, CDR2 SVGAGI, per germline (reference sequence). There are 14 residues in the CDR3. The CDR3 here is CASSYSGGSYEQYF. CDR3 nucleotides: TGTGCCAGCAGTTACAGCGGGGGCTCCTACGAGCAGTACTTC.

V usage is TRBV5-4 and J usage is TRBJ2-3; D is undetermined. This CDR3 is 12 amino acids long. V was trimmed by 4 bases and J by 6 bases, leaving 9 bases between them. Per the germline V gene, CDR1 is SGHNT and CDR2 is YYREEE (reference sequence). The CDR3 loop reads CASSNKPDTQYF. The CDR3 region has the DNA TGTGCCAGCAGCAACAAACCGGATACGCAGTATTTT.

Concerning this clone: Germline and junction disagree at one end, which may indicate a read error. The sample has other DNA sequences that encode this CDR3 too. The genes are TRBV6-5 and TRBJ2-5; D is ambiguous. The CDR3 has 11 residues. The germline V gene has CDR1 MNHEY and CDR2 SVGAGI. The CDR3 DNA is TGTGCCAGCAGCTACTCAGAGACCCAGTACTTC. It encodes CASSYSETQYF.

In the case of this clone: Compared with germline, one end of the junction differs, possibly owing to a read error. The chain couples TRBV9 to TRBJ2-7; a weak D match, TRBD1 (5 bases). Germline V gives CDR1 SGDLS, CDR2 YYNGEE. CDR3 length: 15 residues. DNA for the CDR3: TGTGCCAGCAGCGTAGAAGGGGCGCCTACCTACGAGCAGTGCTTC. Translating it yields CASSVEGAPTYEQCF.

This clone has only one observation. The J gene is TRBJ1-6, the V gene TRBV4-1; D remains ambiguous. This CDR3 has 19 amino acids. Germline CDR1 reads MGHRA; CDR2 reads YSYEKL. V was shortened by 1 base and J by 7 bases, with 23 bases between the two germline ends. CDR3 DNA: TGCGCCAGCAGCCAAGTCCCCGGGTGGGGAACGACGGTCAATTCACCCCTCCACTTT. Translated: CASSQVPGWGTTVNSPLHF.

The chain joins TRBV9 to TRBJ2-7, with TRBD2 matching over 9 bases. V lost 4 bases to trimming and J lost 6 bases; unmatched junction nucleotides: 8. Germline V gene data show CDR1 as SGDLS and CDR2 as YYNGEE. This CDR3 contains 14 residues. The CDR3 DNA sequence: TGTGCCAGCAGCCCGGGACTAGCCGCGTTCGAGCAGTACTTC. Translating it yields CASSPGLAAFEQYF.

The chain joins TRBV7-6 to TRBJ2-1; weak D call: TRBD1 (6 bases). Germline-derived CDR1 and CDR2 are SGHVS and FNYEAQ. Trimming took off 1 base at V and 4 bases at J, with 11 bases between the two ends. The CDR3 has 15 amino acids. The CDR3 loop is CASSLGTDPYNEQFF. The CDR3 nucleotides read TGTGCCAGCAGCTTAGGGACAGACCCGTACAATGAGCAGTTCTTC.

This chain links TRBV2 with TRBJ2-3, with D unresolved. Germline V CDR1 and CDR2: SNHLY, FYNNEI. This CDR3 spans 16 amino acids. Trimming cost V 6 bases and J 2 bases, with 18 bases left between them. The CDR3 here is CASSKAEGRSTDTQYF. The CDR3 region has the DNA TGTGCCAGCAGCAAAGCAGAAGGCAGATCCACAGATACGCAGTATTTT. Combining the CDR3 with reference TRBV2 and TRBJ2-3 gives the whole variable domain EPEVTQTPSHQVTQMGQEVILRCVPISNHLYFYWYRQILGQKVEFLVSFYNNEISEKSEIFDDQFSVERPDGSNFTLKIRSTKLEDSAMYFCASSKAEGRSTDTQYFGPGTRLTVL.

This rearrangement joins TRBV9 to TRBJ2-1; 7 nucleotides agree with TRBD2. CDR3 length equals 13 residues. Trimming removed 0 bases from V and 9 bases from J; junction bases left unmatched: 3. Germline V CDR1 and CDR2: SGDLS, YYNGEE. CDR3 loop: CASSVGGLTEQFF. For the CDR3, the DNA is TGTGCCAGCAGCGTAGGGGGACTAACTGAGCAGTTCTTC. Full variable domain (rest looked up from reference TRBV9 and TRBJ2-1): DSGVTQTPKHLITATGQRVTLRCSPRSGDLSVYWYQQSLDQGLQFLIQYYNGEERAKGNILERFSAQQFPDLHSELNLSSLELGDSALYFCASSVGGLTEQFFGPGTRLTVL.

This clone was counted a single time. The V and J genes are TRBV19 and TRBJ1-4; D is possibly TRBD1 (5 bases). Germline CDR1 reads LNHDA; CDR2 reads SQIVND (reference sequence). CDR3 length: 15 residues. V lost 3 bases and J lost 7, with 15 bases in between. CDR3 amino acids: CASSITGTRVEKLFF. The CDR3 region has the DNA TGTGCCAGTAGTATTACCGGGACTCGTGTTGAAAAACTGTTTTTT.

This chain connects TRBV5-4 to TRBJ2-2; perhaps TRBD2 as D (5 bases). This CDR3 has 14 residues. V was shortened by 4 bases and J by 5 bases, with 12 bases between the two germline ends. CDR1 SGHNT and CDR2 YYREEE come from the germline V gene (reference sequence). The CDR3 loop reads CASSEGLGTGELFF. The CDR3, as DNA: TGTGCCAGCAGCGAGGGCCTCGGGACCGGGGAGCTGTTTTTT.

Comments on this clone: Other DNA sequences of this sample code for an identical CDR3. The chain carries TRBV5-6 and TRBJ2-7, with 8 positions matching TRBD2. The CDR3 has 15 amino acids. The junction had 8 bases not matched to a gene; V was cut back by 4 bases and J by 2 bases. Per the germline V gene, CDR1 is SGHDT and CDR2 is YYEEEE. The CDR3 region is CASSPGTSGTYEQYF. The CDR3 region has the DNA TGTGCCAGCAGCCCGGGAACTAGCGGAACCTACGAGCAGTACTTC.

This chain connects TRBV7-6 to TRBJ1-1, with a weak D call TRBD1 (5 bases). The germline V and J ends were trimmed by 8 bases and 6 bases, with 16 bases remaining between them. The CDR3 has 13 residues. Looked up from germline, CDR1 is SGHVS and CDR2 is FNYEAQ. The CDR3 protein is CASGGTPGAEAFF. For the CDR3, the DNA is TGTGCCAGCGGGGGGACCCCCGGTGCTGAAGCTTTCTTT.